This TCR beta chain is drawn from a study of shared clonotypes between healthy human individuals. Study results and caveats: Several donors held about 5.1% of naive CD4 clonotypes in common.

In its sample, this clone was seen a few times. Its target is not known. Other DNA sequences of this sample code for an identical CDR3. The repertoire was sequenced with immunoSEQ multiplex PCR; TCRdb's copy has only in-frame clones and lacks some. This sample carries a few million clones, 85% to 95% of them seen once, and the ten largest clones take 0.3% to 0.45%. The source material was naive CD4+ T cells from PBMCs. The subset was: CD45RA+ positively selected. The clonotype comes from a man between 18 and 29 years old in good health. Some clones in this sample may be carry-over from other donors' samples.

The chain's CDR3 is CASSVAANTEAFF. The CDR3, as DNA: TGTGCCAGCAGCGTGGCAGCGAACACTGAAGCTTTCTTT. The gene calls are TRBV9 and TRBJ1-1; D not certain. Germline CDR1 reads SGDLS; CDR2 reads YYNGEE. This CDR3 has 13 residues. V lost 2 bases to trimming and J lost 1 base, with 6 bases between them.